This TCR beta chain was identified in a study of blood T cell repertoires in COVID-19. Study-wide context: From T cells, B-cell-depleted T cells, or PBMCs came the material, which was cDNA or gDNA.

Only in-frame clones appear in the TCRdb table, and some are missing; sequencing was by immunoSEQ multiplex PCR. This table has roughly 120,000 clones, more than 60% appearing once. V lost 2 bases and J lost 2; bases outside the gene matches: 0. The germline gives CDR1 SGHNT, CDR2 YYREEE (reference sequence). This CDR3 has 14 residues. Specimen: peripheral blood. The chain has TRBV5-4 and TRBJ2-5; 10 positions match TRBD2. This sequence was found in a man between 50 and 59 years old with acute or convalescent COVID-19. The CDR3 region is CASSLLAGQETQYF. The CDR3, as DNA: TGTGCCAGCAGCTTACTAGCGGGGCAAGAGACCCAGTACTTC. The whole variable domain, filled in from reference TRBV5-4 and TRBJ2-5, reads ETGVTQSPTHLIKTRGQQVTLRCSSQSGHNTVSWYQQALGQGPQFIFQYYREEENGRGNFPPRFSGLQFPNYSSELNVNALELDDSALYLCASSLLAGQETQYFGPGTRLLVL.